The clone carrying this T cell receptor beta chain was detected only a few times. No antigen is known for it. The data belong to a study of resident and recirculating memory T cells in vitiligo. Study overall: Each patient gave two lesional and two nonlesional epidermal shave biopsies, plus PBMCs.

This CDR3 has 12 amino acids. Germline CDR1 reads GTSNPN; CDR2 reads SVGIG (reference sequence). V gave up 4 bases and J gave up 3 bases, with 9 bases separating them. Stable vitiligo meant no lesion change over the previous 6 months. No patient showed confetti depigmentation, a clinical sign of active disease. Using immunoSEQ multiplex PCR, the repertoire was profiled, and TCRdb retains in-frame clones only, with some absent. The repertoire holds roughly 80,000 clones, with roughly 94% as singletons. The study's findings and limits: Different lesions suggested infiltration by different T cell clones.

Sequencing was performed on blood. The rearrangement uses TRBV30 and TRBJ1-1, with D perhaps TRBD1 (5 bases). The receptor was isolated from a male donor with vitiligo. CDR3 coding DNA: TGTGCCTGGACACAGGATTACACTGAAGCTTTCTTT. The encoded protein is CAWTQDYTEAFF.